The clone carrying this T cell receptor (beta chain) showed up just a few times. The CDR3 consists of 16 residues. CDR1 is SEHNR and CDR2 is FQNEAQ in the germline V gene (reference sequence). V was clipped by 0 bases and J by 8 bases; unmatched bases: 8. TCRdb itself ran the 5' RACE reads through MiXCR, one entry per CDR3 protein. The table shows about 40,000 distinct CDR3 sequences, with 22% occurring only once. The sorted Tregs were CD4+CD25+CD127-/low cells. The chain joins TRBV7-9 to TRBJ1-2; 11 nucleotides line up with TRBD1. The sequenced sample consisted of Tregs sorted from blood. This clonotype was sampled from a female donor with breast cancer. CDR3 DNA sequence: TGTGCCAGCAGCTTAGCATATGGACAGGGGGCAAAGGGCTACACCTTC. Translating gives CASSLAYGQGAKGYTF.